These 17 T cell receptor beta chains came from one sample sequenced in a study of cytomegalovirus exposure and HLA in healthy donors. Primers for the PCR totalled 60 Vbeta and 13 Jbeta. Some clones are missing from TCRdb's copy, which holds only in-frame ones; the method was immunoSEQ multiplex PCR. The table includes about 160,000 clones, 75% to 85% detected once. The specimen sequenced was PBMCs. Receptor source: a young man in good health and CMV-seronegative.

J is TRBJ2-1 and V is TRBV9, with D unclear. The CDR3 spans 15 residues. CDR1 SGDLS and CDR2 YYNGEE come from the germline V gene. Deletions cut 0 bases from V and 2 bases from J, with 9 bases between. The CDR3 DNA follows: TGTGCCAGCAGCGTAGACGGGTCAACCTACAATGAGCAGTTCTTC. Translation gives CASSVDGSTYNEQFF. Full variable domain (rest looked up from reference TRBV9 and TRBJ2-1): DSGVTQTPKHLITATGQRVTLRCSPRSGDLSVYWYQQSLDQGLQFLIQYYNGEERAKGNILERFSAQQFPDLHSELNLSSLELGDSALYFCASSVDGSTYNEQFFGPGTRLTVL.

This rearrangement joins TRBV27 to TRBJ2-1, with 8 bases matching TRBD2. The CDR3 is 16 amino acids. J was trimmed by 9 bases and V by 3 bases; bases with no gene match: 13. Germline lookup yields CDR1 MNHEY and CDR2 SMNVEV (reference sequence). CDR3 sequence: CASSFVTGGGLSEQFF. Written as DNA, the CDR3 is TGTGCCAGCAGTTTCGTGACGGGAGGGGGACTTAGTGAGCAGTTCTTC.

The chain joins TRBV6-5 to TRBJ1-2; D is unclear. This CDR3 spans 14 amino acids. V was shortened by 6 bases and J by 8 bases, with 19 bases between the two germline ends. Germline V lookup: CDR1 MNHEY, CDR2 SVGAGI. The CDR3 here is CASSSTTSVWGYTF. The CDR3 DNA reads TGTGCCAGCAGCTCCACGACATCGGTATGGGGCTACACCTTC.

This chain joins TRBV5-1 and TRBJ1-2; TRBD1 aligns across 9 bases. Germline values: CDR1 SGHRS, CDR2 YFSETQ. The J segment lost 8 bases and the V segment lost 1 base, leaving 15 bases of the junction unmatched. The CDR3 spans 17 residues. CDR3 sequence: CASSLTGTGNARAGYTF. The DNA of the CDR3 is TGCGCCAGCAGCTTGACCGGGACAGGGAACGCGCGTGCAGGCTACACCTTC.

J is TRBJ2-7 and V is TRBV7-9; TRBD1 is a possible D gene (6 bases). Germline CDR1 SEHNR, CDR2 FQNEAQ (reference sequence). V was cut by 0 bases and J by 6 bases, with 12 bases left in between. The CDR3 contains 14 residues. As DNA, the CDR3 is TGTGCCAGCAGCTTAGCTGCCAGGGGAACCGAGCAGTACTTC. Its protein is CASSLAARGTEQYF.

V and J are TRBV19 and TRBJ1-5, with 7 bases fitting TRBD1. The CDR3 spans 13 residues. V was clipped by 5 bases and J by 10 bases; unmatched bases: 8. Germline CDR1 LNHDA, CDR2 SQIVND (reference sequence). The CDR3 coding sequence is TGTGCCAGTAGTGAAGACAGGGTGAGCCCCCAGCATTTT. This translates into CASSEDRVSPQHF.

The chain has TRBV28 and TRBJ1-5; D uncertain. Trimming cost V 6 bases and J 9 bases, with 9 bases left between them. Germline-derived CDR1 and CDR2 are MDHEN and SYDVKM. There are 11 residues in the CDR3. CDR3 sequence: CASSSRGPQHF. CDR3 in DNA: TGTGCCAGCAGCTCCCGGGGGCCCCAGCATTTT.

The chain is built from TRBV18 and TRBJ1-1; perhaps TRBD1 as D (5 bases). The germline gives CDR1 KGHSH, CDR2 LQKENI. This CDR3 is 15 amino acids long. V was clipped by 8 bases and J by 4 bases, with 20 bases between them. The CDR3 is CASLPPGGVSTEAFF. The CDR3 nucleotides read TGTGCCAGCCTCCCCCCTGGGGGGGTGAGCACTGAAGCTTTCTTT. Full variable domain (outside the CDR3, taken from reference TRBV18 and TRBJ1-1): NAGVMQNPRHLVRRRGQEARLRCSPMKGHSHVYWYRQLPEEGLKFMVYLQKENIIDESGMPKERFSAEFPKEGPSILRIQQVVRGDSAAYFCASLPPGGVSTEAFFGQGTRLTVV.

The chain combines TRBV28 with TRBJ2-7, with 9 bases matching TRBD2. Trimming at V came to 5 bases and at J to 0 bases, leaving 5 bases not matched to a gene. This CDR3 comprises 15 residues. Germline assignment: CDR1 MDHEN and CDR2 SYDVKM. The CDR3 sequence: CASSRTSASSYEQYF. The CDR3 DNA reads TGTGCCAGCAGTCGGACTAGCGCGAGCTCCTACGAGCAGTACTTC.

The genes are TRBV9 and TRBJ1-6; D possibly corresponds to TRBD1 (5 bases). The CDR3 has 17 residues. V was pared by 0 bases and J by 7 bases, with 17 bases between. CDR1 and CDR2 (germline): SGDLS, YYNGEE. This CDR3 is CASSVGQGSGINSPLHF. The DNA for the CDR3 is TGTGCCAGCAGCGTAGGGCAGGGAAGTGGGATCAATTCACCCCTCCACTTT.

The chain is built from TRBV27 and TRBJ2-7; 10 nucleotides match TRBD2. Germline V gene lookup returns CDR1 MNHEY and CDR2 SMNVEV (reference sequence). After removal of 4 bases from V and 9 bases from J, the junction contained 15 bases not matched to a gene. The CDR3 runs 16 residues. The CDR3: CASSSLSGLASQGQYF. The CDR3 nucleotides read TGTGCCAGCAGTTCCCTTTCGGGACTAGCGTCTCAAGGGCAGTACTTC.

J is TRBJ2-3 and V is TRBV5-6; 9 positions agree with TRBD2. Trimming removed 4 bases from V and 2 bases from J; junction bases left unmatched: 11. The CDR3 spans 17 residues. CDR1 and CDR2 from the germline V gene are SGHDT and YYEEEE. In DNA, the CDR3 is TGTGCCAGCAGCCCCGAAGGTAGCGGGGGTGCCACAGATACGCAGTATTTT. Translated: CASSPEGSGGATDTQYF.

The genes are TRBV19 and TRBJ2-2, with 10 bases that match TRBD1. Germline CDR1 reads LNHDA; CDR2 reads SQIVND (reference sequence). CDR3 size: 14 residues. V dropped 4 bases and J dropped 7; count of bases not matched to a gene: 3. The DNA for the CDR3 is TGTGCCAGTAGTAGACAGGGGGCGGGCGGGGAGCTGTTTTTT. Translation: CASSRQGAGGELFF.

This chain links TRBV5-1 with TRBJ2-1; 9 bases fit TRBD2. Unmatched junction bases numbered 13, after V lost 3 bases and J lost 6 bases. The CDR3 contains 17 residues. Germline CDR1 reads SGHRS; CDR2 reads YFSETQ. The CDR3 region has the DNA TGCGCCAGCAGCTGGCATGTTACTAGCGGGTCAGGCAATGAGCAGTTCTTC. Residues: CASSWHVTSGSGNEQFF.

The J gene is TRBJ2-3, the V gene TRBV15; 7 bases line up with TRBD1. Germline V gene lookup returns CDR1 LNHNV and CDR2 YYDKDF (reference sequence). The CDR3 totals 15 residues. The V and J ends lost 1 base and 1 base, in that order; junction bases with no gene match: 2. CDR3 DNA sequence: TGTGCCACCAGCAGAGGGACAGGAGGCACAGATACGCAGTATTTT. Amino acids: CATSRGTGGTDTQYF.

This chain joins TRBV19 and TRBJ2-7, with 15 nucleotides matching TRBD2. With V trimmed by 7 bases and J by 2 bases, 12 bases remained unmatched. Germline V gene data show CDR1 as LNHDA and CDR2 as SQIVND (reference sequence). CDR3 length equals 18 residues. CDR3 sequence: CASTFKGTSGRTPYEQYF. In DNA, the CDR3 is TGTGCCAGTACCTTTAAGGGGACTAGCGGGAGGACTCCCTACGAGCAGTACTTC.

CDR3 region: CASSPRTGGQRTDTQYF. The CDR3 region has the DNA TGTGCCAGCAGTCCGCGGACAGGTGGCCAGAGGACAGATACGCAGTATTTT. V gene TRBV27 combines with J gene TRBJ2-3, with TRBD1 matching over 7 bases. Germline V gene lookup returns CDR1 MNHEY and CDR2 SMNVEV (reference sequence). This CDR3 is built from 17 residues. V gave up 5 bases and J gave up 3 bases; unmatched junction bases: 14.